The 3 T cell receptor beta chains below all came from one sample that was sequenced in a study of T cell clonality in common variable immunodeficiency. The protocol was immunoSEQ multiplex PCR, while the TCRdb copy is restricted to in-frame clones and leaves out a portion. The sample includes 50,000 to 55,000 clones, none of them occurring once. The sample was peripheral blood mononuclear cells. These receptors originate from a person between 18 and 75 years old in good health.

This clone has a count of ten or more. The read ends 3 residues early relative to the CDR3; the germline J gene fills the gap. V gene TRBV18 combines with J gene TRBJ2-5; 13 nucleotides match TRBD2. The germline gives CDR1 KGHSH, CDR2 LQKENI. The V gene end was trimmed by 5 bases and the J gene end by 1 base; junction bases not matched to a gene: 13. The CDR3 totals 19 residues. This CDR3 reads CASSSNSPGLAGLQETQYF. The CDR3 DNA, read in part, is TGTGCCAGCTCATCGAACTCTCCGGGACTAGCGGGACTCCAAGAGACC.

This clone showed up many times. The read stops 3 residues short of the end of the CDR3; the missing end is completed from the germline J gene. The rearrangement joins TRBV20-1 to TRBJ2-5; possible D gene TRBD1, 6 bases. The germline V gene has CDR1 DFQATT and CDR2 SNEGSKA (reference sequence). V was pared by 3 bases and J by 5 bases, with 10 bases between. The length of the CDR3 is 12 residues. CDR3 bases read: TGCAGTGCTAGTGGGGGCCGGGAGACC. Encoded protein: CSASGGRET. The CDR3 reads in full as CSASGGRETQYF.

The table lists this clone with many counts. Incomplete CDR3 DNA: TGTGCCAGCTCCCCTAGGAGTCCTGATCAGCCC. It yields the protein CASSPRSPDQP. The complete CDR3 sequence is CASSPRSPDQPQHF. V is TRBV18 and J is TRBJ1-5, with D unresolved. The observed sequence ends 3 residues before the CDR3 terminus, with the missing tail filled in from the germline J gene. Germline CDR1 and CDR2: KGHSH and LQKENI. V lost 6 bases and J lost 5, with 14 bases in between. The CDR3 is made up of 14 amino acids.